This T cell receptor (beta chain) stems from a study of regulatory T cells in long-lasting Graves disease. Study background: Patients with persistent Graves' disease had over 5 years of antithyroid drugs and persistent TSH receptor antibodies.

In the case of this clonotype: Its antigen remains unidentified.

Both iRepertoire HTBI primers and Arm-PCR of CDR3 regions were used to build the TCR beta libraries. TCRdb reanalysed the multiplex PCR reads using MiXCR and keeps one entry per CDR3 protein. The repertoire holds approximately 690,000 distinct CDR3 sequences, with 30% as singletons. Germline lookup yields CDR1 MGHRA and CDR2 YSYEKL. There are 16 residues in the CDR3. The junction had 4 bases not matched to a gene; V was cut back by 0 bases and J by 0 bases. Notes on the study in general: It was in persistent disease that TRBV28, TRBJ1-2 and TRBJ2-5 were favored. A limited number of samples was an acknowledged limitation. Newly diagnosed patients had higher TCR diversity than persistent Graves' patients did.

As for time point: persistent/refractory GD, antithyroid drugs over 5 years with positive TRAb. Following extraction of RNA from PBMCs, that RNA was used to make the TCR library. The sequencing here drew on peripheral blood mononuclear cells (PBMCs), taken when the disease was refractory, from a patient treated with antithyroid drugs. V gene TRBV4-1 combines with J gene TRBJ2-7, with TRBD2 matching over 8 bases. The TCR comes from a female donor with Graves disease. In DNA form, the CDR3 reads TGCGCCAGCAGCCAAGATCCTAGCGGGTCCTCCTACGAGCAGTACTTC. Protein product: CASSQDPSGSSYEQYF.